Below are 12 T cell receptor beta chains sequenced from a single sample in a study of shared clonotypes between healthy human individuals. Generated by immunoSEQ multiplex PCR, the TCRdb table keeps only in-frame clones and is missing some. The table lists about 2,500,000 clones, around 94% of them singletons, with about 0.13% in the top ten. Sequencing was carried out using naive CD4+ T cells sorted from blood. Subset noted: CD45RA+ positively selected. These receptors were collected from a man aged 18 to 29 in good health.

This clone was detected once. This specimen includes other DNA sequences encoding the same CDR3. The rearrangement joins TRBV5-1 to TRBJ2-5, with 8 positions matching TRBD1. The CDR3 sequence is 13 residues long. J lost 5 bases, V lost 0 bases, and 0 bases had no gene match. Per germline, CDR1 SGHRS and CDR2 YFSETQ. The CDR3 spells CASSLGQGETQYF. CDR3 nucleotide sequence: TGCGCCAGCAGCTTGGGACAGGGGGAGACCCAGTACTTC.

V gene TRBV2 combines with J gene TRBJ1-2, with unresolved D. Trimming shortened V by 4 bases and J by 6 bases, and 12 bases separated the two germline ends. CDR1 SNHLY and CDR2 FYNNEI come from the germline V gene. The CDR3 is 13 residues long. The CDR3 nucleotides are TGTGCCAGCAGTGGTGGGGTCGTACATGGCTACACCTTC. Amino acids: CASSGGVVHGYTF.

The V call is TRBV9, the J call TRBJ1-5; TRBD1 agrees at 9 bases. The CDR3 extends over 19 amino acids. Germline CDR1 is SGDLS and CDR2 is YYNGEE. The junction had 14 bases not matched to a gene; V was cut back by 4 bases and J by 0 bases. In DNA, the CDR3 is TGTGCCAGCAGCCTCCGACGGACAGGGGAGGACTTTAGCAATCAGCCCCAGCATTTT. It translates to CASSLRRTGEDFSNQPQHF.

CDR3: CASSPSWDGSPLHF. The CDR3 coding sequence is TGTGCCAGCAGTCCTTCATGGGACGGCTCACCCCTCCACTTT. The chain uses TRBV6-1 and TRBJ1-6; D possibly corresponds to TRBD1 (5 bases). This CDR3 is built from 14 residues. V was shortened by 5 bases and J by 10 bases, with 15 bases between the two germline ends. Germline-derived CDR1 and CDR2 are MNHNS and SASEGT.

The chain links TRBV28 to TRBJ2-1; D might be TRBD2 (5 bases). The germline gives CDR1 MDHEN, CDR2 SYDVKM. V lost 10 bases and J 0 bases, leaving 10 bases between the germline ends. The CDR3 is 13 residues long. CDR3 sequence: CANGDRSYNEQFF. CDR3 sequence (DNA): TGTGCCAACGGGGATCGCTCCTACAATGAGCAGTTCTTC.

This chain uses TRBV11-2 with TRBJ1-2; D gene ambiguous. V was shortened by 0 bases and J by 5 bases, with 10 bases between the two germline ends. Germline values: CDR1 SGHAT, CDR2 FQNNGV. The CDR3 is 14 residues long. CDR3 residues: CASSLEGREYGYTF. DNA for the CDR3: TGTGCCAGCAGCTTAGAGGGTCGGGAGTATGGCTACACCTTC. The full variable domain, rest sourced from reference TRBV11-2 and TRBJ1-2, is EAGVAQSPRYKIIEKRQSVAFWCNPISGHATLYWYQQILGQGPKLLIQFQNNGVVDDSQLPKDRFSAERLKGVDSTLKIQPAKLEDSAVYLCASSLEGREYGYTFGSGTRLTVV.

Concerning this clone: The same CDR3 is also encoded by other DNA sequences in this sample. V gene TRBV18 combines with J gene TRBJ2-7, with D possibly TRBD1 on 5 matching bases. Germline CDR1 KGHSH, CDR2 LQKENI. There are 12 residues in the CDR3. Deletions cut 3 bases from V and 4 bases from J, with 7 bases between. The CDR3 DNA is TGTGCCAGCTCACCCGCAGGGTACGAGCAGTACTTC. Translation gives CASSPAGYEQYF.

The V gene is TRBV6-4, the J gene TRBJ2-7; 7 bases line up with TRBD2. This CDR3 region has 14 residues. V was clipped by 6 bases and J by 3 bases; unmatched bases: 8. Germline CDR1 and CDR2: MRHNA and SNTAGT. CDR3 sequence (DNA): TGTGCCAGCAGCGCCATAGCGGGTAACTACGAGCAGTACTTC. Translation: CASSAIAGNYEQYF.

CDR3 sequence: CAWSSDGNSNQPQHF. The CDR3 DNA follows: TGTGCCTGGAGTTCGGACGGGAATAGCAATCAGCCCCAGCATTTT. The chain links TRBV30 to TRBJ1-5; D is undetermined. V was cut by 2 bases and J by 0 bases, with 11 bases left in between. CDR1 is GTSNPN, CDR2 SVGIG, per germline (reference sequence). This CDR3 has 15 residues.

The gene calls are TRBV14 and TRBJ2-3; possibly TRBD2 for D (7 bases). Trimming took off 0 bases at V and 1 base at J, with 14 bases between the two ends. The germline V gene encodes CDR1 SGHDN and CDR2 FVKESK. CDR3 length equals 17 residues. The chain's CDR3 is CASSQDWGGTRTDTQYF. CDR3 bases: TGTGCCAGCAGCCAAGATTGGGGGGGCACTCGCACAGATACGCAGTATTTT. Variable domain in full (rest from reference TRBV14 and TRBJ2-3): EAGVTQFPSHSVIEKGQTVTLRCDPISGHDNLYWYRRVMGKEIKFLLHFVKESKQDESGMPNNRFLAERTGGTYSTLKVQPAELEDSGVYFCASSQDWGGTRTDTQYFGPGTRLTVL.

This rearrangement joins TRBV6-1 to TRBJ2-2; TRBD1 matches at 7 bases. The CDR3 consists of 14 residues. The germline V gene encodes CDR1 MNHNS and CDR2 SASEGT. V gave up 10 bases and J gave up 5 bases; unmatched junction bases: 10. The CDR3 reads CATSRQGGTGELFF. The CDR3 DNA follows: TGTGCCACTTCCCGACAGGGTGGAACCGGGGAGCTGTTTTTT.

The gene calls are TRBV9 and TRBJ2-7; 10 positions agree with TRBD2. The germline V gene has CDR1 SGDLS and CDR2 YYNGEE. The ends lost 4 bases at V and 1 base at J; junction bases unmatched: 11. The CDR3 covers 17 residues. CDR3 in DNA: TGTGCCAGCAGCCGCACCCCCGGGACTAGCGAGTCCTACGAGCAGTACTTC. Protein sequence: CASSRTPGTSESYEQYF.